One sample yielded the 2 T cell receptor beta chains listed below, sequenced in a study of shared clonotypes between healthy human individuals. Here immunoSEQ multiplex PCR was the method, and the copy in TCRdb shows in-frame clones only, minus some. The data show millions of clones, around nine tenths seen once. Sequenced: naive CD4+ T cells sorted from blood. Subset specified: CD45RA+ positively selected. Receptors were obtained from a man aged 18 to 35 in good health.

Comments on this clone: This likely comes from a read error, as the CDR3 has no conserved phenylalanine or tryptophan at its end. The rearrangement links TRBV4-1 to TRBJ1-2, with 10 bases aligning to TRBD1. This CDR3 spans 12 amino acids. Germline CDR1 reads MGHRA; CDR2 reads YSYEKL. The ends lost 3 bases at V and 8 bases at J; junction bases unmatched: 0. The CDR3 reads CASSQTGGGYTL. CDR3 coding DNA: TGCGCCAGCAGCCAGACAGGGGGCGGCTACACCCTC.

Concerning this clone: The same CDR3 also results from other DNA sequences found in this sample. The chain employs TRBV5-6 and TRBJ1-2; no firm D call. In germline, CDR1 is SGHDT, CDR2 YYEEEE. The CDR3 has 15 amino acids. Trimming cost V 1 base and J 2 bases, with 12 bases left between them. CDR3 region: CASSLYLPTNYGYTF. The CDR3 DNA is TGTGCCAGCAGCTTGTATCTTCCGACGAACTATGGCTACACCTTC.